The clone carrying this T cell receptor beta chain was seen only a few times. This sample was taken from a study of cytomegalovirus exposure and HLA in healthy donors. This CDR3 contains 14 residues. The V and J ends lost 6 bases and 4 bases respectively, with 13 bases between them. Germline V CDR1 and CDR2: MNHEY, SVGAGI. PCR amplification relied on 60 Vbeta primers (plus 13 Jbeta primers). Sequencing used immunoSEQ multiplex PCR; TCRdb keeps in-frame clones, though not all of them. The sample includes 150,000 or so clones, about 80% of them seen just once. The chain employs TRBV6-5 and TRBJ1-5; TRBD1 is a possible D gene (6 bases). Specimen: PBMCs. This TCR came from a woman in her thirties or forties in good health and CMV-seronegative. CDR3 bases: TGTGCCAGCAGAGGTACAGGGAGTAATCAGCCCCAGCATTTT. Translating gives CASRGTGSNQPQHF.